The sample holds one count of the clone carrying this TCR beta chain. Antigen specificity is unknown. This entry belongs to a study of cytomegalovirus exposure and HLA in healthy donors. For the study at large: Early released data had about 80 million unique TCRs, all coming from HLA-typed donors. Broader study findings: Certain sequence variants were highly shared and formed a cluster, and this cluster was likely a sequencing artifact. TCR beta chains associated with HLA were, in a later analysis, more clonally expanded than equally common others.

Both 60 Vbeta primers and 13 Jbeta primers went into the PCR. Some clones are missing from TCRdb's copy, which holds only in-frame ones; the method was immunoSEQ multiplex PCR. The table shows 30,000 to 50,000 clones, with 68% occurring only once. CDR1 and CDR2 from the germline V gene are SGHAT and FQNNGV. J gave up 8 bases and V 5 bases, and 8 bases lay outside the gene matches. The CDR3 length is 13 residues. This TCR came from a man aged 35 to 55 in good health and CMV-seronegative. Sequenced sample: PBMCs. The chain recombines TRBV11-2 with TRBJ2-7, with TRBD1 matching over 8 bases. This CDR3 is CASSPRDRPKQYF. The CDR3 region has the DNA TGTGCCAGCAGCCCCCGGGACAGGCCTAAGCAGTACTTC.